What follows are 30 T cell receptor beta chains derived from one specimen sequenced in a study of post-analysis software for immune sequencing data. Study-wide points: Patients had higher frequencies than controls of roughly five TRBV segments, including TRBV5-6, TRBV5-1 and TRBV20-1.

Every TCR beta cDNA library bore unique molecular identifiers. Each CDR3 protein gets one entry after TCRdb re-called the PCR reads with MiXCR. The sample comprises 750,000 to 900,000 distinct CDR3 sequences, about 43% of which are singletons, and 4.9% rests with the top ten. No antigen has been identified for these receptors. The specimen was blood. The receptors originated from a girl aged 5-17 years with multiple sclerosis.

The chain is built from TRBV3-1 and TRBJ1-2, with D possibly matching TRBD1 (5 bases). Between the trimmed V and J ends, which lost 4 bases and 6 bases, there was a span of 18 bases. Per germline, CDR1 LGHDT and CDR2 YNNKEL (reference sequence). This CDR3 contains 15 residues. The CDR3 DNA is TGTGCCAGCAGCCGTGGGGACCGAAGATACGATGGCTACACCTTC. Its protein product is CASSRGDRRYDGYTF.

The chain joins TRBV2 to TRBJ2-3, with D hard to call. The germline V gene has CDR1 SNHLY and CDR2 FYNNEI. V lost 3 bases and J 2 bases, leaving 21 bases between the germline ends. The CDR3 length is 18 residues. Here the CDR3 DNA reads TGTGCCAGCAGTGATAGCAAACCGCCAGAAGACTTCACAGATACGCAGTATTTT. The encoded protein is CASSDSKPPEDFTDTQYF. The full variable domain, rest sourced from reference TRBV2 and TRBJ2-3, is EPEVTQTPSHQVTQMGQEVILRCVPISNHLYFYWYRQILGQKVEFLVSFYNNEISEKSEIFDDQFSVERPDGSNFTLKIRSTKLEDSAMYFCASSDSKPPEDFTDTQYFGPGTRLTVL.

In this sample, this clonotype turned up a few times. This chain links TRBV28 with TRBJ1-5; D is unclear. The CDR3 is 11 amino acids. Trimming shortened V by 2 bases and J by 8 bases, and 4 bases separated the two germline ends. Germline V gives CDR1 MDHEN, CDR2 SYDVKM. The CDR3 sequence is CASSLAEPQHF. The DNA for the CDR3 is TGTGCCAGCAGTTTAGCGGAGCCCCAGCATTTT.

The chain carries TRBV20-1 and TRBJ1-2, with D perhaps TRBD1 (5 bases). The germline gives CDR1 DFQATT, CDR2 SNEGSKA (reference sequence). V lost 0 bases and J lost 3, with 8 bases in between. The CDR3 covers 13 residues. The CDR3 nucleotides read TGCAGTGCTAGAGACAGGGTAGACTATGGCTACACCTTC. Its protein product is CSARDRVDYGYTF.

The chain carries TRBV3-1 and TRBJ2-4, with D perhaps matching TRBD2 (6 bases). Gene TRBJ2-7 matches the end of the DNA better, so the J call may be wrong. Germline V gene lookup returns CDR1 LGHDT and CDR2 YNNKEL (reference sequence). This CDR3 is built from 15 residues. CDR3 amino acids: CASTLKVTGEYEQYF. The DNA for the CDR3 is TGTGCCAGCACCCTAAAAGTAACGGGAGAATACGAGCAGTACTTC.

This chain joins TRBV20-1 and TRBJ2-7; D is perhaps TRBD2 (7 bases). Germline values: CDR1 DFQATT, CDR2 SNEGSKA (reference sequence). V lost 4 bases, J lost 0 bases, and 28 bases lay in between. This CDR3 has 19 amino acids. CDR3 sequence: CSANSGTGASGRSSYEQYF. CDR3 coding DNA: TGCAGTGCTAATTCTGGAACGGGGGCTAGCGGAAGGAGCTCCTACGAGCAGTACTTC.

This clonotype was picked up a small number of times. This rearrangement joins TRBV12-3 or TRBV12-4 to TRBJ2-7; unclear D gene. V was cut by 2 bases and J by 0 bases, with 8 bases left in between. CDR3 size: 14 residues. In nucleotides, the CDR3 is TGTGCCAGCAGTTTATCGGTTAGCTCCTACGAGCAGTACTTC. This codes for CASSLSVSSYEQYF.

This clonotype has just one count. J is TRBJ1-4 and V is TRBV6-2 or TRBV6-3; no clear D gene. The CDR3 contains 14 residues. Germline V gene sequence: CDR1 MNHEY, CDR2 SVGEGT. V was trimmed by 2 bases and J by 6 bases, leaving 10 bases between them. CDR3 sequence reads: CASSYLHPDEKLFF. The DNA of the CDR3 is TGTGCCAGCAGTTACCTGCACCCAGATGAAAAACTGTTTTTT.

J is TRBJ2-4 and V is TRBV25-1; TRBD1 might be the D (6 bases). Trimming removed 4 bases from V and 0 bases from J, with 25 bases in between. Germline V gives CDR1 MGHDK, CDR2 SYGVNS. The CDR3 loop spans 20 amino acids. As DNA, the CDR3 is TGTGCCAGCAGTGGAAAGACAGGTTCTTTCCCCGATCTAGCCAAAAACATTCAGTACTTC. Residues: CASSGKTGSFPDLAKNIQYF.

This clonotype came up a few times. J is TRBJ2-3 and V is TRBV4-1, with D possibly TRBD2 on 6 matching bases. The CDR3 has 20 residues. The germline V and J ends were trimmed by 0 bases and 5 bases, with 27 bases remaining between them. Germline V lookup: CDR1 MGHRA, CDR2 YSYEKL. The CDR3 DNA reads TGCGCCAGCAGCCAAGAATTAGCAGTAGGGGTCCAAATGGGGGGAGATACGCAGTATTTT. Protein product: CASSQELAVGVQMGGDTQYF.

The rearrangement uses TRBV13 and TRBJ1-2, with 7 bases aligning to TRBD1. This CDR3 spans 14 amino acids. CDR1 and CDR2 from the germline V gene are PRHDT and FYEKMQ (reference sequence). J was trimmed by 3 bases and V by 5 bases; bases with no gene match: 6. CDR3 bases: TGTGCCAGCAGCCCCGGACAGGTGGACTATGGCTACACCTTC. Residues: CASSPGQVDYGYTF.

This chain uses TRBV11-2 with TRBJ2-4, with TRBD2 identical over 9 bases. The assigned J gene may be wrong: the sequence end matches TRBJ2-7 better. The CDR3 has 13 amino acids. Germline CDR1 reads SGHAT; CDR2 reads FQNNGV. The CDR3 protein is CASNVAGGREQYF. CDR3 bases: TGTGCCAGCAATGTGGCGGGAGGGCGCGAGCAGTACTTC.

V usage is TRBV6-2 or TRBV6-3 and J usage is TRBJ2-5; TRBD2 is a possible D gene (6 bases). The J call is uncertain, as TRBJ2-7 better fits the DNA end. Germline V gives CDR1 MNHEY, CDR2 SVGEGT. The CDR3 runs to 19 residues. The DNA for the CDR3 is TGTGCCAGCAGACATCCTCCACAGCGATTCGCCGGGACTCCTCACGAGCAGTACTTC. Protein sequence: CASRHPPQRFAGTPHEQYF.

V gene TRBV3-1 combines with J gene TRBJ2-5; 12 bases match TRBD2. There are 15 residues in the CDR3. J was trimmed by 4 bases and V by 2 bases; bases with no gene match: 2. Germline loops: CDR1 LGHDT, CDR2 YNNKEL (reference sequence). CDR3 nucleotide sequence: TGTGCCAGCAGCCAACTAGCGGGAGGGGTAGAGACCCAGTACTTC. Its translation: CASSQLAGGVETQYF.

CDR3 loop: CSASPRGAGVSYTHEQFF. In DNA, the CDR3 is TGCAGCGCCAGCCCCAGGGGAGCGGGAGTGTCTTACACCCATGAGCAGTTCTTC. This chain connects TRBV29-1 to TRBJ2-1; 8 bases match TRBD2. Per germline, CDR1 SQVTM and CDR2 ANQGSEA. Trimming at V came to 7 bases and at J to 8 bases, leaving 25 bases not matched to a gene. The length of the CDR3 is 18 residues.

This clonotype was picked up one time. The V call is TRBV20-1, the J call TRBJ2-3; weak D call: TRBD2 (6 bases). Between the trimmed V and J ends, which lost 0 bases and 8 bases, there was a span of 18 bases. The CDR3 has 15 residues. Germline V gene data show CDR1 as DFQATT and CDR2 as SNEGSKA (reference sequence). CDR3 nucleotides: TGCAGTGCTAGAGATAGCGGCAGAGATCCGGCTACGCAGTATTTT. This translates into CSARDSGRDPATQYF.

The rearrangement links TRBV24-1 to TRBJ2-1; possible D gene TRBD2, 6 bases. In germline, CDR1 is KGHDR, CDR2 SFDVKD. V dropped 1 base and J dropped 4 bases, with 10 bases sitting between them. The CDR3 extends over 15 amino acids. CDR3 DNA sequence: TGTGCCACCAGTGATTTTGCGGGAAGATACAATGAGCAGTTCTTC. It yields the protein CATSDFAGRYNEQFF.

The rearrangement links TRBV28 to TRBJ1-2; a weak D match, TRBD1 (5 bases). Trimming took 6 bases from V and 3 from J, leaving 14 bases between them. This CDR3 contains 14 residues. Per germline, CDR1 MDHEN and CDR2 SYDVKM. The CDR3 here is CASREPQDYYGYTF. Here the CDR3 DNA reads TGTGCCAGCAGGGAACCACAGGACTACTATGGCTACACCTTC.

Note on this clonotype: Just one base apart from a much larger clone, this may be a read error. The chain recombines TRBV12-3 or TRBV12-4 with TRBJ2-3; D ambiguous. V gave up 5 bases and J gave up 0 bases, with 3 bases separating them. The length of the CDR3 is 12 residues. The CDR3 nucleotides are TGTGCCAGCAGTATGAGCACAGATACGCAGTATTTT. Translation: CASSMSTDTQYF.

The chain carries TRBV11-2 and TRBJ2-1; 9 nucleotides agree with TRBD1. Per the germline V gene, CDR1 is SGHAT and CDR2 is FQNNGV. The CDR3 is made up of 16 amino acids. The trim removed 5 bases at V and 3 bases at J, leaving 8 bases unmatched. The CDR3 spells CASSTRPGQGYNEQFF. In nucleotides, the CDR3 is TGTGCCAGCAGCACCCGTCCGGGACAGGGCTACAATGAGCAGTTCTTC.

The genes are TRBV7-8 and TRBJ2-1, with 8 bases fitting TRBD2. The V segment lost 4 bases and the J segment 0 bases; nucleotides outside the gene matches: 11. The CDR3 has 18 residues. CDR1 is SGHVS and CDR2 is FQNEAQ in the germline V gene. The CDR3 DNA is TGTGCCAGCAGCTCCTCCTTTAGGGCGGGAGGCTCCTACAATGAGCAGTTCTTC. Protein: CASSSSFRAGGSYNEQFF.

This chain joins TRBV20-1 and TRBJ2-5; tentative D call: TRBD1 (5 bases). In germline, CDR1 is DFQATT, CDR2 SNEGSKA (reference sequence). The CDR3 loop spans 11 amino acids. The CDR3 is CRRSWGETQYF. The CDR3 DNA reads as TGCAGGCGTTCCTGGGGCGAGACCCAGTACTTC.

V usage is TRBV5-1 and J usage is TRBJ1-1; TRBD1 is a possible D gene (5 bases). CDR3 length: 16 residues. Germline CDR1 is SGHRS and CDR2 is YFSETQ. The V gene lost 0 bases and the J gene lost 0 bases, with 12 bases spanning the gap. The CDR3 nucleotides are TGCGCCAGCAGCTTGGGGGGGACGGTAATGAACACTGAAGCTTTCTTT. Amino acid sequence: CASSLGGTVMNTEAFF.

V usage is TRBV12-3 or TRBV12-4 and J usage is TRBJ1-2, with TRBD1 matching 9 bases. CDR3 length equals 13 residues. J was trimmed by 8 bases and V by 5 bases; bases with no gene match: 6. The CDR3 here is CASSRDRVWGYTF. The CDR3 coding sequence is TGTGCCAGCAGTCGGGACAGGGTATGGGGCTACACCTTC.

This chain links TRBV20-1 with TRBJ1-5, with D unresolved. Between the trimmed V and J ends, which lost 6 bases and 0 bases, there was a span of 12 bases. Germline lookup yields CDR1 DFQATT and CDR2 SNEGSKA (reference sequence). This CDR3 contains 14 residues. DNA for the CDR3: TGCAGTGCAATGTCGGGGAATAGCAATCAGCCCCAGCATTTT. The encoded protein is CSAMSGNSNQPQHF.

The chain couples TRBV7-8 to TRBJ2-4, with TRBD1 identical over 9 bases. The end of the DNA fits TRBJ2-7 better, so the J call may be wrong. Germline CDR1 and CDR2: SGHVS and FQNEAQ. The CDR3 has 14 residues. DNA for the CDR3: TGTGCCAGCAGCTCCGGGACAGGGAGGAACGAGCAGTACTTC. Protein product: CASSSGTGRNEQYF.

The chain recombines TRBV20-1 with TRBJ2-1; 7 nucleotides match TRBD2. CDR1 is DFQATT and CDR2 is SNEGSKA in the germline V gene (reference sequence). V shed 5 bases, J shed 3 bases, and the junction held 4 bases outside the gene matches. This CDR3 has 13 residues. CDR3 coding DNA: TGCAGTGCTGGACTAGTGGTCTACAATGAGCAGTTCTTC. Residues: CSAGLVVYNEQFF.

The V and J genes are TRBV5-1 and TRBJ2-5; no clear D. The CDR3 has 13 amino acids. Germline assignment: CDR1 SGHRS and CDR2 YFSETQ. V lost 0 bases, J lost 5 bases, and 8 bases lay in between. CDR3: CASSLVELETQYF. The CDR3 coding sequence is TGCGCCAGCAGCTTGGTGGAGTTGGAGACCCAGTACTTC.

This clonotype turned up a few times. V and J are TRBV20-1 and TRBJ2-7; D uncertain. Germline V gene lookup returns CDR1 DFQATT and CDR2 SNEGSKA (reference sequence). This CDR3 contains 13 residues. V lost 5 bases and J lost 2, with 13 bases in between. The CDR3 loop is CSALRTATYEQYF. The CDR3 coding sequence is TGCAGTGCTCTGAGGACGGCCACCTACGAGCAGTACTTC.

This chain joins TRBV7-6 and TRBJ2-7; 7 bases are a match to TRBD1. Trimming cost V 4 bases and J 0 bases; bases outside gene matches: 9. CDR1 is SGHVS and CDR2 is FNYEAQ in the germline V gene. The CDR3 is made up of 16 amino acids. CDR3 DNA sequence: TGTGCCAGCAGCTCCTCCTCGACAGGGAGCTCCTACGAGCAGTACTTC. Translated, it gives CASSSSSTGSSYEQYF.